This T cell receptor (beta chain) was identified in a study of beta chain features in type 1 diabetes. Study observations and caveats: VDJ junctions from type 1 diabetes patients carried fewer insertions and larger deletions. TCRB CDR3s were moderately but significantly shorter in Type 1 diabetes patients in all four CD4+ subsets.

Germline trimming cut 3 bases from V and 1 base from J; bases unmatched to any gene: 9. The CDR3 is 16 residues long. CDR1 and CDR2 (germline): SGDLS, YYNGEE. By way of CD45RO/CCR7/CD25/CD127/CD95/CD27, the CD4+ regulatory, stem cell-like memory, central memory and naive cells were sorted. Every isolated RNA sample was fully reverse transcribed, so sequencing captured expressed TCRB transcripts. Generated by immunoSEQ multiplex PCR, the TCRdb table keeps only in-frame clones and is missing some. The sample holds almost 350,000 clones; roughly 8.8% are singletons and the top ten take around 1%. As for this clone: Its antigen is not known.

This chain links TRBV9 with TRBJ1-1, with 7 bases matching TRBD1. The TCR sequence derives from a man aged 25 to 40 with type 1 diabetes. Sample: central memory CD4+ T cells from blood. The CDR3 spells CASSEPQGGANTEAFF. CDR3 DNA sequence: TGTGCCAGCAGCGAGCCCCAGGGGGGGGCGAACACTGAAGCTTTCTTT.